The T cell receptor (beta chain) described here comes from a study of blood T cells in healthy people across ages (dated by TCRdb to the mid-2010s). Turning to the overall study: Template switching captured roughly one uniquely barcoded TCR beta cDNA molecule per two T cells in model experiments. For two donors (one aged 18 to 29 and one aged 80 or older), the study analyzed two additional independent replicas of 1 million unique cDNA reads from the same blood draw. Four age groups were formed from the donors: young (average roughly 15 years), middle-aged (more than 35), aged (more than 55) and long-lived (less than 85). To avoid experimental bias, donors of different ages were randomly spread across the sequencing lanes. Using deep sequencing normalized with unique cDNA molecular identifiers, the study measured how TCR beta repertoire diversity changes with age. The study at large found these results: Observed TCR beta diversity correlated strongly with the percentage of naive T cells measured by flow cytometry. Compared with the aged group, more naive CD4+ T cells, fewer expanded clones and increased TCR diversity were shown by the long-lived group, suggesting age selection. Estimates of total diversity based on one million sequenced T cells were considered lower bounds and underestimates. Because profiling used bulk unsorted PBMCs, naive and antigen-experienced compartments could not be compared conclusively. As age increased, observed TCR beta diversity per million T cells dropped in a roughly linear way, and a significant reduction was already evident by age 40. Because the CMV infection status of the donors was unknown, age-related changes in expanded clonotypes may potentially have been confounded.

Library preparation employed 5' RACE. Reads for this sample came from an Illumina HiSeq 2500. The second PCR ran for roughly 7 to 11 cycles and used a J-beta primer mix along with a sample-barcoded 5' primer. A unique molecular identifier was introduced onto each TCR beta cDNA molecule by a template-switch 5' adaptor carrying 12 random nucleotides. At least 2.5 million CDR3-containing paired-end reads were obtained from each sample. First-strand cDNA synthesis was performed from all RNA using the Mint cDNA synthesis kit, with priming by a TRBC-specific oligonucleotide. After uracil-DNA glycosylase treatment, a first 18-cycle PCR used universal primers M1SS and BC2_uni_R on all cDNA. The paper's data handling went like this. Normalization of each sample was performed by random selection of 1 million high-quality reads, each carrying a distinct molecular identifier. Instead of being binned into consensus sequences, reads with shared molecular identifiers were discarded. MiTCR, set to a Q25 quality threshold and the strictest error-elimination algorithm, was used for CDR3 identification, clonotype clustering and error correction. A nonparametric unseen species model using Euler transformation provided a lower-bound estimate of total TCR beta diversity. TCRdb reworked the public reads: Q25 trimming with fastp, MiXCR clone assembly, productive beta chains retained. Every distinct CDR3 protein forms one entry, paired with its most common genes and DNA. Here the V and J calls rest on TCRdb's processing, not on the authors' analysis. This sample lists 1.5 million to 2 million distinct CDR3 sequences; around 35% were detected once. The ten largest clones add up to over 9% of the sample.

Only a few counts were recorded for this clonotype. Its antigen remains unidentified. There are no base qualities to consult, and no much larger clone falls within one base. The donors were 40 or so Caucasian individuals from Russia, aged 6 to 90 years, who were systemically healthy. Each donor gave 8 to 10 milliliters of peripheral blood, drawn into EDTA-treated Vacutainer tubes. PBMCs were isolated by Ficoll-Paque density-gradient centrifugation, with at least 7 million obtained per sample. Trizol reagent was used to extract total RNA from PBMCs, with at least 6 micrograms per sample. The percentages of naive CD45RAhigh/CD27high T cells were determined by flow cytometry on a PBMC aliquot from every donor. V lost 4 bases and J lost 7 bases, and the count of bases not matched to a germline gene is 8. According to the germline V gene, CDR1 reads MNHEY and CDR2 reads SVGEGT. From its cysteine to its phenylalanine, the CDR3 spans 15 amino acids. This entry keeps only the CDR3 DNA: 45 bases, framed from base 1.

The sequence was collected from a woman between 25 and 40 years old in good health. The sequenced sample was blood. This chain joins TRBV6-2 or TRBV6-3 to TRBJ2-1, with 9 junctional bases fitting TRBD2. The CDR3 here reads CASSSGGRAENEQFF. The DNA sequence is given as TGTGCCAGCAGTTCTGGCGGGAGGGCAGAGAATGAGCAGTTCTTC.